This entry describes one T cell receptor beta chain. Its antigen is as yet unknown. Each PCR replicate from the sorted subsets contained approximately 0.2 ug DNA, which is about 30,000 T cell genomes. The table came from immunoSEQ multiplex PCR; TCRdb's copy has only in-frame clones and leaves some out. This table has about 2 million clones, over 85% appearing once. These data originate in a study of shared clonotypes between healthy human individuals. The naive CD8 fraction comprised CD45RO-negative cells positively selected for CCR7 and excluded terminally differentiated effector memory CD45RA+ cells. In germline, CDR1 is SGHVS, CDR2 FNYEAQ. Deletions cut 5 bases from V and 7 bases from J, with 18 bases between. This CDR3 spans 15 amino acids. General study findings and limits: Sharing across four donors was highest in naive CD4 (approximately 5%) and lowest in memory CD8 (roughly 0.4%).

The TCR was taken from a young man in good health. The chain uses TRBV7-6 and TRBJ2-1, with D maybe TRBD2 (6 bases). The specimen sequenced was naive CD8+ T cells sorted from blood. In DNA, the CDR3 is TGTGCCAGCAGCCCTGGGACGGGAGCCGTTAATGAGCAGTTCTTC. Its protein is CASSPGTGAVNEQFF.